These 9 T cell receptor beta chains were all obtained from the same sample, sequenced in a study of cytomegalovirus exposure and HLA in healthy donors. PCR involved 60 Vbeta and 13 Jbeta primers. Sequencing was performed with immunoSEQ multiplex PCR; in TCRdb, only in-frame clones are kept and a portion is missing. In the table there are about 190,000 clones, roughly 77% of which are singletons. Sequenced input: PBMCs. Receptors originate from a woman aged 45-65 years in good health and CMV-seronegative.

The V gene is TRBV19, the J gene TRBJ2-1, with TRBD2 identical over 8 bases. V shed 7 bases and J 5 bases; nucleotides not matched to a gene: 10. This CDR3 is built from 15 residues. Germline V gene data show CDR1 as LNHDA and CDR2 as SQIVND (reference sequence). The CDR3 region is CASIEAGVADNEQFF. DNA of the CDR3: TGTGCCAGTATCGAAGCGGGAGTGGCGGACAATGAGCAGTTCTTC.

This sequence joins TRBV7-2 and TRBJ1-1, with D perhaps TRBD1 (5 bases). The CDR3 loop spans 17 amino acids. Trimming removed 3 bases from V and 4 bases from J, with 21 bases in between. CDR1 and CDR2 from the germline V gene are SGHTA and FQGNSA. The CDR3: CASSFGGGYPPSTEAFF. CDR3 sequence (DNA): TGTGCCAGCAGCTTCGGGGGGGGGTATCCCCCCAGCACTGAAGCTTTCTTT. The complete variable domain, with remaining parts taken from reference TRBV7-2 and TRBJ1-1, reads GAGVSQSPSNKVTEKGKDVELRCDPISGHTALYWYRQSLGQGLEFLIYFQGNSAPDKSGLPSDRFSAERTGGSVSTLTIQRTQQEDSAVYLCASSFGGGYPPSTEAFFGQGTRLTVV.

This sequence joins TRBV4-1 and TRBJ2-7; 8 bases line up with TRBD1. In germline, CDR1 is MGHRA, CDR2 YSYEKL. The CDR3 runs to 16 residues. The V segment lost 2 bases and the J segment 5 bases; nucleotides outside the gene matches: 11. CDR3 coding DNA: TGCGCCAGCAGCCAAACTTCCCTGGACAGGGAGGACGAGCAGTACTTC. As protein: CASSQTSLDREDEQYF.

This chain joins TRBV6-5 and TRBJ2-1; 14 bases map to TRBD2. Looked up from germline, CDR1 is MNHEY and CDR2 is SVGAGI. Trimming removed 4 bases from V and 9 bases from J; junction bases left unmatched: 8. This CDR3 region has 16 residues. The CDR3 coding sequence is TGTGCCAGCAGTTCCCGACTAGCGGGAGGGCCGAGTGAGCAGTTCTTC. Translation: CASSSRLAGGPSEQFF.

The chain joins TRBV7-9 to TRBJ1-3; tentative D call: TRBD1 (6 bases). The length of the CDR3 is 15 residues. Germline values: CDR1 SEHNR, CDR2 FQNEAQ (reference sequence). Trimming stripped 2 bases from V and 2 bases from J, with 10 bases between. CDR3 nucleotides: TGTGCCAGCAGCTTATCCAGGGGTGCTGGAAACACCATATATTTT. Translation gives CASSLSRGAGNTIYF. The full variable domain, rest sourced from reference TRBV7-9 and TRBJ1-3, is DTGVSQNPRHKITKRGQNVTFRCDPISEHNRLYWYRQTLGQGPEFLTYFQNEAQLEKSRLLSDRFSAERPKGSFSTLEIQRTEQGDSAMYLCASSLSRGAGNTIYFGEGSWLTVV.

V and J are TRBV7-2 and TRBJ1-2; TRBD1 is a possible D gene (6 bases). Germline CDR1 is SGHTA and CDR2 is FQGNSA. The V and J ends lost 5 bases and 3 bases respectively, with 10 bases between them. This CDR3 spans 13 amino acids. CDR3 sequence: CASSLNRDYGYTF. The CDR3 region has the DNA TGTGCCAGCAGCCTGAACAGGGACTATGGCTACACCTTC.

This clone was counted between two and nine times. The CDR3 loop is CASSQTDSNTGELFF. For the CDR3, the DNA is TGTGCCAGCTCACAAACGGACAGTAACACCGGGGAGCTGTTTTTT. This rearrangement joins TRBV18 to TRBJ2-2, with D possibly matching TRBD1 (6 bases). The V end was cut by 4 bases, the J end by 2 bases, with 11 bases between. Germline-derived CDR1 and CDR2 are KGHSH and LQKENI. The CDR3 length is 15 residues.

V is TRBV6-5 and J is TRBJ2-7; no clear D. Trimming cost V 6 bases and J 2 bases, with 8 bases left between them. CDR3 length: 12 residues. Germline CDR1 is MNHEY and CDR2 is SVGAGI. The CDR3 here is CASRSTAYEQYF. CDR3 DNA: TGTGCCAGCAGATCTACCGCCTACGAGCAGTACTTC.

A word on this clone: Other DNA sequences of this sample code for an identical CDR3. This chain uses TRBV12-5 with TRBJ2-7, with 8 bases lining up with TRBD2. This CDR3 has 15 residues. Germline V gene lookup returns CDR1 LGHNT and CDR2 FRNRAP. The V and J ends lost 2 bases and 5 bases, in that order; junction bases with no gene match: 8. The CDR3 DNA is TGTGCTAGTGGTTTGAGACGGGGGGGCTTCCACGAGCAGTACTTC. The encoded protein is CASGLRRGGFHEQYF.